Described below is a single TCR beta chain sequence and its context. The data derive from a study of CD8 T cells in ankylosing spondylitis. Per germline, CDR1 ENHRY and CDR2 SYGVKD. CDR3 length: 15 amino acids. V was shortened by 2 bases and J by 4 bases, with 14 bases between the two germline ends. TCRdb fed the 5' RACE reads into MiXCR, producing one record per CDR3 protein. The sample consists of hundreds of thousands of distinct CDR3 sequences, about a fifth of them appearing once. V and J are TRBV10-3 and TRBJ1-2; D remains unclear. The TCR originated in a female donor with ankylosing spondylitis or in good health (not recorded which). Sample: blood, either unsorted or a sorted T cell fraction (not recorded which). CDR3 sequence (DNA): TGTGCCATCAGTGAGACCCCGCAGGAGGCCTATGGCTACACCTTC. Protein product: CAISETPQEAYGYTF.